This T cell receptor (beta chain) comes out of a study of T cell responses to AZD1222 COVID-19 vaccine. Overall study findings and caveats: Spike-specific TCR depth and breadth grew after two AZD1222 doses. The donors showed a predominance of white British ancestry and of females, with possible underestimation of clonal diversity. Repertoires were obtained only post-peak T cell response. At study baseline, merely several AZD1222 recipients were seropositive.

TCRdb keeps only in-frame clones here, not all; method: immunoSEQ multiplex PCR. The data show around 140,000 clones, with 80% to 95% seen just once and approximately 4.7% held by the top ten. To note about this clone: Its antigen remains unidentified.

The CDR3 sequence is 19 residues long. Germline lookup yields CDR1 SGHRS and CDR2 YFSETQ. The junction had 13 bases not matched to a gene; V was cut back by 5 bases and J by 5 bases. The rearrangement joins TRBV5-1 to TRBJ2-2, with 15 bases identical to TRBD2. Sequencing was performed on peripheral blood, taken on day 0 of AZD1222 vaccination. This receptor was identified in an adult in good health. The CDR3 sequence is CASSRATGLAGGRTGELFF. The CDR3 DNA reads as TGCGCCAGCAGTCGGGCAACGGGACTAGCGGGAGGAAGAACCGGGGAGCTGTTTTTT.